This TCR beta chain was documented in a study of T cell repertoires in cytomegalovirus infection. J gave up 9 bases and V 5 bases, and 10 bases lay outside the gene matches. CDR3 length: 15 residues. As concerns this clonotype: No antigen is known for it.

MiXCR, applied by TCRdb to the reads, yields one record per CDR3 protein. The data contain tens of thousands of distinct CDR3 sequences, 15% to 25% of them seen just once; the ten biggest clones take up approximately 25%. This receptor was obtained from a human donor in good health (CMV status not recorded). Some clones in this sample may be carry-over from other donors' samples. Sequenced here: CD8+ T cells from cultured PBMCs, sampled from culture after CMV antigen stimulation. The gene calls are TRBV12-3 or TRBV12-4 and TRBJ1-6, with TRBD1 identical over 7 bases. The CDR3 is CASSRIQGIASPLHF. The CDR3 coding sequence is TGTGCCAGCAGTCGGATACAGGGGATTGCTTCACCCCTCCACTTT.